The entry that follows covers one T cell receptor beta chain sequence. Libraries were prepared by immunoSEQ multiplex PCR; TCRdb keeps only in-frame clonotypes and omits some of them. Of roughly 130,000 clones in the sample, 84% were seen once. V was cut by 5 bases and J by 1 base, with 17 bases left in between. The CDR3 sequence is 16 residues long. Germline V gene lookup returns CDR1 SNHLY and CDR2 FYNNEI. This record comes from a study of blood T cell repertoires in COVID-19. The chain couples TRBV2 to TRBJ1-2; possibly TRBD1 for D (6 bases). Material: peripheral blood. The sequence was collected from a woman aged 30 to 39 who had recovered from COVID-19. CDR3: CASSKDSTVHNYGYTF. DNA of the CDR3: TGTGCCAGCAGTAAGGACAGTACCGTTCATAACTATGGCTACACCTTC.